This TCR beta chain was identified in a study of cytomegalovirus exposure and HLA in healthy donors. This clone has a handful of counts. Both 60 Vbeta primers and 13 Jbeta primers went into the PCR. Sequencing used immunoSEQ multiplex PCR; TCRdb keeps in-frame clones, though not all of them. Here the sample spans about 160,000 clones, 63% being singletons. The V end was cut by 1 base, the J end by 7 bases, with 23 bases between. This CDR3 has 18 residues. Germline values: CDR1 SEHNR, CDR2 FQNEAQ (reference sequence). This clonotype originated in an older woman in good health and CMV-seropositive. Source material: PBMCs. The chain joins TRBV7-9 to TRBJ2-1, with a possible D match to TRBD2 (6 bases). The CDR3 sequence: CASSLGYGGRENGNEQFF. In DNA form, the CDR3 reads TGTGCCAGCAGCTTAGGATATGGGGGTCGGGAGAACGGGAATGAGCAGTTCTTC.